Sequencing of this TCR beta chain was carried out in a study of response to subunit inactivated influenza vaccine. This clonotype was recorded a few times. Its antigen is still unknown. In TCRdb, the RT-PCR reads were re-called with MiXCR into one record per CDR3 protein. Among 650,000 to 700,000 distinct CDR3 sequences listed, about a sixth were seen once. Trimming removed 4 bases at V and 4 bases at J, with 18 bases between. CDR3 length: 15 amino acids. Per germline, CDR1 SGHRS and CDR2 YFSETQ. Findings and caveats of the study: New T cells are recruited in small numbers by each seasonal influenza vaccination, according to the authors' suggestion.

This TCR was recovered from a man between 50 and 59 years old who received an inactivated influenza vaccine. This chain joins TRBV5-1 and TRBJ2-7; possibly TRBD1 for D (6 bases). The sequencing here drew on PBMCs from blood, taken about 13 days after vaccination. The CDR3 DNA reads TGCGCCAGCAGCAGCCTGGGGGACACCTTTTACGAGCAGTACTTC. It specifies CASSSLGDTFYEQYF.